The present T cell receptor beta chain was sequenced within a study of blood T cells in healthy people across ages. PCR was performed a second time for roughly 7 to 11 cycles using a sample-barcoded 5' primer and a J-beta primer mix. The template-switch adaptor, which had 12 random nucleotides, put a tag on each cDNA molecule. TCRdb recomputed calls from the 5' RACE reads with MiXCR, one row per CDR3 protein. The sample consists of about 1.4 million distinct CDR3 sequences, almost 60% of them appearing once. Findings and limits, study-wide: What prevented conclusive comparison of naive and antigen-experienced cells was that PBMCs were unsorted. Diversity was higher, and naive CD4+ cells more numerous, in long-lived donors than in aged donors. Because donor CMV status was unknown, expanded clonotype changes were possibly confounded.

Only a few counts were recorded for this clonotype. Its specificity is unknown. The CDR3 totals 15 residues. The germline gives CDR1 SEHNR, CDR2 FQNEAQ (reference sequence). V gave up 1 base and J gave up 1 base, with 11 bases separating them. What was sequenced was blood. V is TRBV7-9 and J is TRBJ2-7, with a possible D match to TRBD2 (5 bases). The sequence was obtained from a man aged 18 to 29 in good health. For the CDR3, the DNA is TGTGCCAGCAGCTTAGAGGTAGCGAGATCCTACGAGCAGTACTTC. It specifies CASSLEVARSYEQYF.